The 14 T cell receptor beta chains given below trace back to one sample, sequenced in a study of blood T cell repertoires in COVID-19 (dated by TCRdb to about 2020). Library method: the immunoSEQ multiplex PCR assay. TCRdb carries this immuneACCESS record with in-frame sequences only. Its versions omit some clonotypes, under half of them owing to an unresolved V gene in the studies checked, with the rest unexplained. The sample data list about 100,000 clones, and roughly 87% of these were observed just once. Of the sample, less than 8.5% falls within the top ten clones. The sample was peripheral blood. Receptors originate from a man aged 25-40 years in a cohort sampled during active COVID-19.

V gene TRBV21-1 combines with J gene TRBJ2-7; the table's D call, TRBD2, has no DNA check behind it. TRBV21-1 is assigned pseudogene status. The CDR3 length is 18 residues. The CDR3 loop reads CASSNNQRYGDSSYEQYF. CDR3 coding DNA: TGTGCCAGCAGCAATAATCAAAGGTACGGGGATAGCTCCTACGAGCAGTACTTC.

V is TRBV11-2 and J is TRBJ2-5; TRBD1 matches at 8 bases. The CDR3 has 14 amino acids. V lost 5 bases and J lost 9; bases outside the gene matches: 11. The germline gives CDR1 SGHAT, CDR2 FQNNGV. CDR3 residues: CASSPGQGRRAQYF. The DNA of the CDR3 is TGTGCCAGCAGCCCAGGACAGGGTAGGAGGGCCCAGTACTTC.

The V and J genes are TRBV5-4 and TRBJ2-3, with a weak D call TRBD2 (5 bases). The CDR3 covers 13 residues. The V end lost 10 bases, the J end lost 1 base, and 13 bases lay between the germline ends. From germline, CDR1 is SGHNT and CDR2 YYREEE (reference sequence). The CDR3, as DNA: TGTGCCTTACGGGGAAGGGGCACAGATACGCAGTATTTT. Residues: CALRGRGTDTQYF.

This sequence joins TRBV15 and TRBJ1-1; D is unresolved. The germline CDR1 and CDR2 sequences are LNHNV and YYDKDF (reference sequence). This CDR3 region has 21 residues. V lost 0 bases, J lost 1 base, and 27 bases lay in between. This chain's CDR3 is CATSRDLADPGFTITNTEAFF. The DNA for the CDR3 is TGTGCCACCAGCAGAGATCTGGCCGACCCGGGGTTCACAATCACGAACACTGAAGCTTTCTTT.

This chain connects TRBV29-1 to TRBJ1-3; TRBD1 aligns across 10 bases. V lost 4 bases, J lost 0 bases, and 9 bases stayed unmatched. The CDR3 extends over 17 amino acids. Germline V gives CDR1 SQVTM, CDR2 ANQGSEA. CDR3 protein: CSVGKEGQGHSGNTIYF. In DNA, the CDR3 is TGCAGCGTTGGAAAGGAGGGACAGGGGCACTCTGGAAACACCATATATTTT.

The V and J genes are TRBV6-1 and TRBJ1-1; 11 bases fit TRBD1. The CDR3 covers 17 residues. Per germline, CDR1 MNHNS and CDR2 SASEGT. Trimming cost V 3 bases and J 1 base; bases outside gene matches: 7. The CDR3 is CASSDGQGARRNTEAFF. CDR3 bases: TGTGCCAGCAGTGACGGACAGGGGGCGAGACGGAACACTGAAGCTTTCTTT.

Here the CDR3 DNA reads TGTGCCAGCAGTGGTCTGGGACAGGGTGGGGAGACCCAGTACTTC. Protein: CASSGLGQGGETQYF. The rearrangement uses TRBV2 and TRBJ2-5, with 9 bases lining up with TRBD1. V lost 4 bases to trimming and J lost 5 bases; unmatched junction nucleotides: 8. The CDR3 consists of 15 residues. The germline CDR1 and CDR2 sequences are SNHLY and FYNNEI.

The chain employs TRBV2 and TRBJ2-1, with a weak D call TRBD1 (6 bases). The V gene lost 6 bases and the J gene lost 7 bases, with 7 bases spanning the gap. The CDR3 consists of 11 residues. CDR1 is SNHLY, CDR2 FYNNEI, per germline. The chain's CDR3 is CASSQGNEQFF. Written as DNA, the CDR3 is TGTGCCAGCAGCCAGGGGAATGAGCAGTTCTTC.

The chain uses TRBV7-9 and TRBJ1-4; D gene ambiguous. The CDR3 has 14 residues. In germline, CDR1 is SEHNR, CDR2 FQNEAQ (reference sequence). With 5 bases removed from V and 1 base from J, the gap between germline ends came to 8 bases. The CDR3 region is CASSPRGTNEKLFF. DNA for the CDR3: TGTGCCAGCAGCCCCCGGGGAACTAATGAAAAACTGTTTTTT.

This chain uses TRBV6-5 with TRBJ2-5, with 9 bases identical to TRBD2. The CDR3 has 15 amino acids. Per germline, CDR1 MNHEY and CDR2 SVGAGI. The junction had 13 bases not matched to a gene; V was cut back by 5 bases and J by 9 bases. In DNA form, the CDR3 reads TGTGCCAGCAGTACGCGGGGGGGCCACCAGGGGGCCCAGTACTTC. As protein: CASSTRGGHQGAQYF.

This chain uses TRBV7-9 with TRBJ1-2; 10 nucleotides agree with TRBD1. V dropped 4 bases and J dropped 7; count of bases not matched to a gene: 9. This CDR3 is built from 15 residues. Germline CDR1 and CDR2: SEHNR and FQNEAQ (reference sequence). The CDR3 bases are TGTGCCAGCAGCTCCAGACAGGGGGCGGTCTCTGGCTACACCTTC. The encoded protein is CASSSRQGAVSGYTF.

The rearrangement joins TRBV7-9 to TRBJ2-5; D might be TRBD2 (5 bases). Germline V gene sequence: CDR1 SEHNR, CDR2 FQNEAQ (reference sequence). CDR3 size: 17 residues. The V gene lost 1 base and the J gene lost 4 bases, with 19 bases spanning the gap. CDR3 nucleotides: TGTGCCAGCAGCTTAGTGAGCGGAGCGAAAGGTGCAGAGACCCAGTACTTC. Translating it yields CASSLVSGAKGAETQYF. The whole variable domain, remainder taken from reference TRBV7-9 and TRBJ2-5, is DTGVSQNPRHKITKRGQNVTFRCDPISEHNRLYWYRQTLGQGPEFLTYFQNEAQLEKSRLLSDRFSAERPKGSFSTLEIQRTEQGDSAMYLCASSLVSGAKGAETQYFGPGTRLLVL.

The V gene is TRBV7-2, the J gene TRBJ1-2, with a weak D call TRBD1 (5 bases). Trimming removed 4 bases from V and 0 bases from J, with 12 bases in between. Germline V gives CDR1 SGHTA, CDR2 FQGNSA. The CDR3 runs to 15 residues. For the CDR3, the DNA is TGTGCCAGCAGCTATTCCGACAGAGCTAACTATGGCTACACCTTC. Amino acids: CASSYSDRANYGYTF. Filled out from reference TRBV7-2 and TRBJ1-2, the complete variable domain reads GAGVSQSPSNKVTEKGKDVELRCDPISGHTALYWYRQSLGQGLEFLIYFQGNSAPDKSGLPSDRFSAERTGGSVSTLTIQRTQQEDSAVYLCASSYSDRANYGYTFGSGTRLTVV.

The V and J genes are TRBV11-3 and TRBJ1-3; 9 nucleotides line up with TRBD1. This CDR3 is built from 14 residues. The germline V gene encodes CDR1 SGHNT and CDR2 YENEEA. The junction had 8 bases not matched to a gene; V was cut back by 5 bases and J by 9 bases. The CDR3, as DNA: TGTGCCAGCAGCCTCAGACAGGGGGACGCCACCATATATTTT. It yields the protein CASSLRQGDATIYF.